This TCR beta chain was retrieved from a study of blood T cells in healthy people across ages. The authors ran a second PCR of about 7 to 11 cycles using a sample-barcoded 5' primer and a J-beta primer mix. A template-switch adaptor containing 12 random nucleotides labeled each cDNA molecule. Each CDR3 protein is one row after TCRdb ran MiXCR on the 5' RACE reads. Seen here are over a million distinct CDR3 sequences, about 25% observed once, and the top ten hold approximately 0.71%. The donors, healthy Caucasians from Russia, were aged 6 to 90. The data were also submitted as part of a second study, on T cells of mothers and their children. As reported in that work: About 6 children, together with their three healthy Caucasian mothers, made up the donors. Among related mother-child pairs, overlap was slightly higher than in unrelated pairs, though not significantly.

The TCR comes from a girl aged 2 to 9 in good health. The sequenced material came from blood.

This CDR3 is CASSQIGTGQPQHF. CDR3 nucleotides: TGCGCCAGCAGCCAAATCGGGACTGGCCAGCCCCAGCATTTT. This chain connects TRBV4-1 to TRBJ1-5; D might be TRBD1 (5 bases). Germline CDR1 is MGHRA and CDR2 is YSYEKL. CDR3 length: 14 amino acids. Trimming took 2 bases from V and 7 from J, leaving 12 bases between them.